A single sample is the source of the 9 T cell receptor beta chains below, sequenced in a study of cytomegalovirus exposure and HLA in healthy donors. This PCR relied on a set of 60 Vbeta primers and 13 Jbeta primers. Profiling relied on immunoSEQ multiplex PCR, and the TCRdb table lists in-frame clones only, not all of them. The top ten clones hold approximately 5.8% of a sample with 73,000 or so clones, roughly 79% of them seen once. The source material was PBMCs. The receptors come from a man aged 50-60 years in good health and CMV-seronegative.

For this clone: At one end the junction does not follow the germline gene, possibly because of a read error. This chain connects TRBV7-9 to TRBJ1-1; 9 bases map to TRBD1. Looked up from germline, CDR1 is SEHNR and CDR2 is FQNEAQ (reference sequence). The CDR3 length is 12 residues. This CDR3 is CSSSQQTGGAFF. The DNA of the CDR3 is TGTTCCAGCAGCCAACAGACAGGGGGGGCTTTCTTT. The variable domain in full, completed from reference TRBV7-9 and TRBJ1-1, reads DTGVSQNPRHKITKRGQNVTFRCDPISEHNRLYWYRQTLGQGPEFLTYFQNEAQLEKSRLLSDRFSAERPKGSFSTLEIQRTEQGDSAMYLCSSSQQTGGAFFGQGTRLTVV.

The gene calls are TRBV29-1 and TRBJ1-1; 7 bases are a match to TRBD1. CDR3 length: 11 amino acids. The ends lost 6 bases at V and 5 bases at J; junction bases unmatched: 3. Germline lookup yields CDR1 SQVTM and CDR2 ANQGSEA. The CDR3 DNA is TGCAGCGTCCTACAGGGGACTGAAGCTTTCTTT. This encodes CSVLQGTEAFF.

This clone has only a few counts. The chain joins TRBV19 to TRBJ2-1, with TRBD1 as a possible D gene (5 bases). This CDR3 has 13 residues. Deletions cut 8 bases from V and 9 bases from J, with 17 bases between. From germline, CDR1 is LNHDA and CDR2 SQIVND (reference sequence). The CDR3 bases are TGTGCCAGTTGGGGCAGTTGGGGAAGTGAGCAGTTCTTC. Its translation is CASWGSWGSEQFF.

The rearrangement uses TRBV5-6 and TRBJ1-1; the D gene is possibly TRBD1 (6 bases). Germline values: CDR1 SGHDT, CDR2 YYEEEE. This CDR3 has 11 residues. Trimming took off 6 bases at V and 5 bases at J, with 8 bases between the two ends. CDR3 in amino acids: CASMRGTEAFF. CDR3 sequence (DNA): TGTGCCAGCATGAGGGGGACTGAAGCTTTCTTT.

The count of this clone is one. The chain couples TRBV6-1 to TRBJ2-5; tentatively, D is TRBD2 (6 bases). V dropped 0 bases and J dropped 3 bases, with 20 bases sitting between them. CDR1 and CDR2 (germline): MNHNS, SASEGT. The CDR3 consists of 18 residues. CDR3 sequence reads: CASSEAQWRRGREETQYF. The CDR3 coding sequence is TGTGCCAGCAGTGAAGCGCAGTGGAGGCGGGGAAGAGAAGAGACCCAGTACTTC.

This chain joins TRBV15 and TRBJ1-1, with a weak D call TRBD1 (6 bases). The CDR3 consists of 15 residues. Germline CDR1 reads LNHNV; CDR2 reads YYDKDF (reference sequence). V lost 7 bases to trimming and J lost 5 bases, with 20 bases between them. The CDR3 loop reads CATILGGGGRTEAFF. The CDR3 nucleotides are TGTGCCACCATTTTGGGCGGGGGCGGAAGGACTGAAGCTTTCTTT.

The table lists this clone with a count of one. The chain recombines TRBV1 with TRBJ2-2; the listed D gene, TRBD2, was not tested against the DNA. TRBV1 represents a pseudogene. The CDR3 runs to 19 residues. CDR3 coding DNA: TGCACCAGCAGCCACCCCCCACCCCTAGCGGAGGTGTGGACCGGGGAGCTGTTTTTT. Translated: CTSSHPPPLAEVWTGELFF.

The genes are TRBV11-2 and TRBJ1-4, with 9 nucleotides matching TRBD1. This CDR3 comprises 15 residues. V lost 5 bases, J lost 8 bases, and 9 bases stayed unmatched. Germline assignment: CDR1 SGHAT and CDR2 FQNNGV. The DNA of the CDR3 is TGTGCCAGCAGCCCTCAAGGACAGGGGCAGGAAAAACTGTTTTTT. Translated, it gives CASSPQGQGQEKLFF.

The chain uses TRBV2 and TRBJ1-5, with a weak D call TRBD1 (6 bases). V dropped 7 bases and J dropped 7 bases, with 14 bases sitting between them. The CDR3 is 13 amino acids. Germline CDR1 is SNHLY and CDR2 is FYNNEI. Here the CDR3 DNA reads TGTGCCAGCAACTTCAGGGGAGGGCAGCCCCAGCATTTT. This encodes CASNFRGGQPQHF.